This TCR beta chain was sequenced in a study of long-term antiretroviral therapy in people with HIV. Broader study findings: The study collected no data on ART adherence, viral resistance or therapy changes. All blood samples came from the years 2004 to 2017, possibly under older ART regimens. Whereas controls had wider CDR3 length ranges, HIV repertoires had narrower ones.

Comments on this clone: Antigen: not known.

Germline V gives CDR1 GTSNPN, CDR2 SVGIG (reference sequence). The CDR3 length is 11 residues. Between the trimmed V and J ends, which lost 5 bases and 1 base, there was a span of 5 bases. The assay, immunoSEQ v3.0, was run at survey level. Measured with immunoSEQ multiplex PCR; TCRdb has only the in-frame clones, and not every one. The table includes tens of thousands of clones, about 86% detected once. The chain uses TRBV30 and TRBJ1-1, with no clear D. This sequence was found in a middle-aged man with HIV. The sample here was unsorted PBMCs, taken approximately 2.6 years after starting antiretroviral therapy. The CDR3 region has the DNA TGTGCCTGGGTACAGAACACTGAAGCTTTCTTT. It is translated as CAWVQNTEAFF.